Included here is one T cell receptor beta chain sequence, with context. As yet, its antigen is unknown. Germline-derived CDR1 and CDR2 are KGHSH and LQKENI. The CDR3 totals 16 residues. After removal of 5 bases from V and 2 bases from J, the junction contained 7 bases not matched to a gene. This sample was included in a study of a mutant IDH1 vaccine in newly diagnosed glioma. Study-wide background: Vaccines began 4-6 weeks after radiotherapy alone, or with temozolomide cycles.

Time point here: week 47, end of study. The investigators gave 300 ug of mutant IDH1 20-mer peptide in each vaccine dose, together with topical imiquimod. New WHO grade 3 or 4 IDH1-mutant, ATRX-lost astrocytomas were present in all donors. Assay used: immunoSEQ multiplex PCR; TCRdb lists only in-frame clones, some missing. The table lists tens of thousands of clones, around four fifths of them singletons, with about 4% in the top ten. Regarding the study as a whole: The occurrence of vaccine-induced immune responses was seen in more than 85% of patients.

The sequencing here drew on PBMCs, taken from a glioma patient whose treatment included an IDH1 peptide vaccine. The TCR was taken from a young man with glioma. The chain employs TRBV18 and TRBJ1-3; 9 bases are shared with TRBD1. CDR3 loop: CASSFSGTGTGNTIYF. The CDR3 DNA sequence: TGTGCCAGCTCATTTTCCGGGACAGGGACTGGAAACACCATATATTTT.